The clone carrying this T cell receptor beta chain has ten or more counts. The antigen is undetermined. Molecules of cDNA were individually given unique molecular identifiers that were attached to them. TCRdb called the 5' RACE reads again in MiXCR, with one record for every CDR3 protein. The top ten clones hold around 11% of a sample with under 45,000 distinct CDR3 sequences, 7.9% of them seen once. This sample was included in a study of early T cells in non-severe SARS-CoV-2 infection. Study details: Bulk RNA taken from unsorted whole blood was sequenced, leaving chains unpaired. The study's findings and limits: The study's VDJdb matching favored anti-spike CD8 responses and missed private and CD4 specificities.

Germline V CDR1 and CDR2: SGHNT, YYREEE (reference sequence). Trimming took 5 bases from V and 0 from J, leaving 12 bases between them. The CDR3 length is 14 residues. This receptor was taken from an adult who was a healthcare worker with PCR-confirmed SARS-CoV-2 infection or an uninfected control (not recorded which). The chain carries TRBV5-4 and TRBJ2-7; D is possibly TRBD1 (5 bases). The sample in question was whole blood, obtained at baseline. For the CDR3, the DNA is TGTGCCAGCAGAAAGGACACACTCTCCTACGAGCAGTACTTC. Protein product: CASRKDTLSYEQYF.